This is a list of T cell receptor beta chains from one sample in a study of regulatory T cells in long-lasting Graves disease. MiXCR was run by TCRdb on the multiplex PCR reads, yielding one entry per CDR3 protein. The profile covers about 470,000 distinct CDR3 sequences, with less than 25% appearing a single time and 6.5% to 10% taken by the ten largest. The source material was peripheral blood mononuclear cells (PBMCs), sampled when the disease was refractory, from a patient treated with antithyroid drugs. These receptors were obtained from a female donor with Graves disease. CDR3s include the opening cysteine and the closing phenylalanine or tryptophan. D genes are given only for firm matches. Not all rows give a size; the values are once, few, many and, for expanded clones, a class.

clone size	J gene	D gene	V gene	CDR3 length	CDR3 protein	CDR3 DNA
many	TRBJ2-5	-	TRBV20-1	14	CSVQEAHAQETQYF	TGCAGTGTACAGGAGGCCCACGCCCAAGAGACCCAGTACTTC
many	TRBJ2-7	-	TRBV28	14	CASSLAPGTYEQYF	TGTGCCAGCAGCTTAGCTCCCGGGACCTACGAGCAGTACTTC
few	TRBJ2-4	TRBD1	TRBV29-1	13	CSVEDGTGNIQYF	TGCAGCGTTGAAGATGGGACAGGGAACATTCAGTACTTC
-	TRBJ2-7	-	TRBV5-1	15	CASSLVGTAIDEQYF	TGCGCCAGCAGCTTGGTGGGGACCGCTATAGACGAGCAGTACTTC
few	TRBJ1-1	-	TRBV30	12	CAWSGGGGEAFF	TGTGCCTGGAGTGGAGGTGGGGGTGAAGCTTTCTTT
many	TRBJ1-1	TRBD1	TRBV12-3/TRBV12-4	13	CASSPTGGFEAFF	TGTGCCAGCAGTCCGACAGGGGGCTTTGAAGCTTTCTTT
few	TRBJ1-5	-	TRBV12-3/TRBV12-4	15	CASRHLTEIYPPQHF	TGTGCCAGCAGACACTTGACAGAGATCTACCCGCCCCAGCATTTT
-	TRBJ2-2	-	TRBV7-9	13	CASSARGRWELFF	TGTGCCAGCAGCGCACGGGGGCGTTGGGAGCTGTTTTTT
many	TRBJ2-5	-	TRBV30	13	CAWSRQVGETQYF	TGTGCCTGGAGTAGACAGGTCGGGGAGACCCAGTACTTC
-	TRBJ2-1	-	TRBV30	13	CAWSVQQGNEQFF	TGTGCCTGGAGTGTACAACAGGGCAATGAGCAGTTCTTC
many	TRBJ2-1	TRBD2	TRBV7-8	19	CASRTNKREGRGFYNEQFF	TGTGCCAGCAGGACTAACAAGCGGGAGGGCCGGGGGTTCTACAATGAGCAGTTCTTC
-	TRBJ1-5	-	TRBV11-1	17	CASSPATGHPINQPQHF	TGTGCCAGCAGCCCCGCGACCGGACACCCAATCAATCAGCCCCAGCATTTT
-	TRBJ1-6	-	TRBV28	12	CASSSHRGGLHF	TGTGCCAGCAGTTCTCACCGGGGGGGGCTCCACTTT
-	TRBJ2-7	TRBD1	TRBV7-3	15	CASSSPGTGDHEQYF	TGTGCCAGCAGCTCCCCCGGGACAGGGGACCACGAGCAGTACTTC
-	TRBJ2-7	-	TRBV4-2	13	CASSFGGVDEQYF	TGTGCCAGCAGTTTCGGGGGAGTGGACGAGCAGTACTTC
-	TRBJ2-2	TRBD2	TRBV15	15	CATSREKGGTGELFF	TGTGCCACCAGCAGAGAAAAGGGAGGGACCGGGGAGCTGTTTTTT
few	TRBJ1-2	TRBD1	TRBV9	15	CASSSSGTGFYGYTF	TGTGCCAGCAGCTCATCCGGGACAGGCTTCTATGGCTACACCTTC
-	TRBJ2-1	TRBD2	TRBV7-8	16	CASSPRAAGAFSEQFF	TGTGCCAGCAGCCCCCGGGCAGCGGGAGCCTTTAGTGAGCAGTTCTTC
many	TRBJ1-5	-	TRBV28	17	CASSFMAAELQNQPQHF	TGTGCCAGCAGTTTCATGGCGGCAGAGCTTCAGAATCAGCCCCAGCATTTT
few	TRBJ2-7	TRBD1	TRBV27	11	CASTRGLEQYF	TGTGCCAGCACGAGGGGGCTCGAGCAGTACTTC
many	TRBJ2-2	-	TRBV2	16	CASRNILRRDTGELFF	TGTGCCAGCAGGAACATCCTGCGGAGGGACACCGGGGAGCTGTTTTTT
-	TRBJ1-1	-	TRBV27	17	CASSLSIRGKRNTEAFF	TGTGCCAGCAGTTTATCGATAAGGGGGAAAAGGAACACTGAAGCTTTCTTT
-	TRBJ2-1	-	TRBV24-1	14	CAIRGRAPYNEQFF	TGTGCCATCAGGGGCAGGGCTCCCTACAATGAGCAGTTCTTC
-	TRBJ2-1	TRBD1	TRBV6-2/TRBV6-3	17	CASSVQPGQVTYNEQFF	TGTGCCAGCAGTGTGCAACCGGGACAGGTTACCTACAATGAGCAGTTCTTC
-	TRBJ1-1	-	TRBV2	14	CASSEAAALDEAFF	TGTGCCAGCAGTGAAGCAGCCGCCCTGGACGAAGCTTTCTTT
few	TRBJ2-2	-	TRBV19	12	CASSISGGELFF	TGTGCCAGTAGTATTTCGGGCGGGGAGCTGTTTTTT
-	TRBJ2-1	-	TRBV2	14	CASRGTATYNEQFF	TGTGCCAGCCGTGGGACTGCAACTTACAATGAGCAGTTCTTC
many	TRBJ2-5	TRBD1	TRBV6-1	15	CASSPSVTGQETQYF	TGTGCCAGCAGCCCAAGCGTGACAGGGCAAGAGACCCAGTACTTC
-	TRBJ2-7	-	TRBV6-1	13	CATLRLSSYEQYF	TGTGCCACCCTCCGGCTGAGCTCCTACGAGCAGTACTTC
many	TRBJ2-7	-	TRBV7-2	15	CASSLVASSSYEQYF	TGTGCCAGCAGCTTGGTAGCGTCTTCCTCCTACGAGCAGTACTTC
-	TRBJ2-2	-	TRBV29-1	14	CSVVVAGSSGELFF	TGCAGCGTTGTGGTGGCAGGGTCAAGCGGGGAGCTGTTTTTT
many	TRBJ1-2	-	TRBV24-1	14	CATSDLSDPYGYTF	TGTGCCACCAGTGATTTATCCGACCCCTATGGCTACACCTTC
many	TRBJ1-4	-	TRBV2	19	CASKRITGLIGATNEKLFF	TGTGCCAGCAAAAGAATAACAGGGCTGATCGGGGCAACTAATGAAAAACTGTTTTTT
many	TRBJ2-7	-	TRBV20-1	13	CSASLDGDYEQYF	TGCAGTGCTAGTTTAGACGGCGACTACGAGCAGTACTTC
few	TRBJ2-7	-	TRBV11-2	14	CASNVPPRWDEQYF	TGTGCCAGCAACGTTCCCCCACGGTGGGACGAGCAGTACTTC
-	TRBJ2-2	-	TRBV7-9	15	CASSLATQTIGELFF	TGTGCCAGCAGCTTAGCCACACAAACCATCGGGGAGCTGTTTTTT
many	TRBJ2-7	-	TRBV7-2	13	CASSLEPGIEQYF	TGTGCCAGCAGCTTAGAGCCGGGGATAGAGCAGTACTTC
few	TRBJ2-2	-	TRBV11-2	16	CASSLWAGVNTGELFF	TGTGCCAGCAGCTTATGGGCAGGAGTGAACACCGGGGAGCTGTTTTTT
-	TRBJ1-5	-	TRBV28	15	CASRIDKYSNQPQHF	TGTGCCAGCAGAATAGACAAATATAGCAATCAGCCCCAGCATTTT
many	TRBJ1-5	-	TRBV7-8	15	CASSPDSNYNQPQHF	TGTGCCAGCAGCCCAGACAGCAACTACAATCAGCCCCAGCATTTT
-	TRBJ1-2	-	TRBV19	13	CASSIGGGYGYTF	TGTGCCAGTAGTATTGGGGGTGGCTATGGCTACACCTTC
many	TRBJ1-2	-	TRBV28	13	CASSLLTEYGYTF	TGTGCCAGCAGTTTATTAACAGAGTATGGCTACACCTTC
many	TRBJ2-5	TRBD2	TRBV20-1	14	CSADRPGGPETQYF	TGCAGTGCCGACCGGCCGGGAGGGCCGGAGACCCAGTACTTC
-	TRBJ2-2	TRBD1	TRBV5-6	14	CASSLEGGPGELFF	TGTGCCAGCAGCTTGGAAGGGGGCCCCGGGGAGCTGTTTTTT
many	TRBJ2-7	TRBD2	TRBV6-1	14	CASRIAGAAYEQYF	TGTGCCAGCAGGATAGCGGGAGCGGCATACGAGCAGTACTTC
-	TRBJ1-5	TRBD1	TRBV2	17	CASSERGQGLSNQPQHF	TGTGCCAGCAGTGAGCGGGGACAGGGCCTTAGCAATCAGCCCCAGCATTTT
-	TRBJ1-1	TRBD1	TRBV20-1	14	CSARPGQPNTEAFF	TGCAGTGCGAGACCGGGACAGCCGAACACTGAAGCTTTCTTT
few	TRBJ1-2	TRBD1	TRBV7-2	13	CASSSQDRHGYTF	TGTGCCAGCAGCTCACAGGACAGGCATGGCTACACCTTC
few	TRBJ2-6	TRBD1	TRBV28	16	CASRSQGAGGANVLTF	TGTGCCAGCAGGTCACAGGGGGCTGGAGGGGCCAACGTCCTGACTTTC
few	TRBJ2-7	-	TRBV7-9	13	CASSRGASDEQYF	TGTGCCAGCAGCCGGGGGGCGTCCGACGAGCAGTACTTC